The rows below give T cell receptor beta chains drawn from one sample of a study of blood T cell repertoires in COVID-19. TCRdb keeps only in-frame clones here, not all; method: immunoSEQ multiplex PCR. Found here are approximately 180,000 clones, 85% to 90% of them singletons; the top ten hold roughly an eighth. Material for sequencing was peripheral blood. The origin of the receptors is a woman aged 70-85 years with COVID-19, enrolled during active disease. The CDR3 runs from the conserved cysteine through the conserved F or W. The D gene is left open where the match is weak. Rows may omit the clone size; those that give it use once, few, many or a size class.

NA	TRBV19	NA	TRBJ2-1	CASSTVGGDNEQFF	TGTGCCAGTAGTACCGTGGGAGGAGACAATGAGCAGTTCTTC
NA	TRBV5-1	NA	TRBJ1-6	CASSLGQAYNSPLHF	TGCGCCAGCAGCTTGGGACAGGCCTATAATTCACCCCTCCACTTT
NA	TRBV6-4	TRBD2	TRBJ2-1	CASSLSGSVGNEQFF	TGTGCCAGCAGTTTGAGCGGGAGTGTGGGCAATGAGCAGTTCTTC
once	TRBV5-1	NA	TRBJ1-4	CASSLRTGTGKKLFF	TGCGCCAGCAGCCTGCGAACAGGGACGGGTAAAAAACTGTTTTTT
NA	TRBV18	TRBD1	TRBJ2-7	CASSATGAPTYEQYF	TGTGCCAGCTCAGCAACAGGGGCCCCCACCTACGAGCAGTACTTC
NA	TRBV7-9	TRBD1	TRBJ1-2	CASSSRTGGYNYGYTF	TGTGCCAGCAGCTCTAGGACAGGGGGTTACAACTATGGCTACACCTTC
NA	TRBV15	NA	TRBJ1-4	CATSRANREKLFF	TGTGCCACCAGCAGAGCGAACAGGGAAAAACTGTTTTTT
NA	TRBV7-9	NA	TRBJ2-1	CASSLALGSNEQFF	TGTGCCAGCAGCTTAGCTCTCGGGAGTAATGAGCAGTTCTTC
NA	TRBV7-6	TRBD2	TRBJ2-2	CASSLGTSGTGELFF	TGTGCCAGCAGCTTAGGCACTAGCGGGACCGGGGAGCTGTTTTTT
NA	TRBV10-2	NA	TRBJ2-2	CATLSTGELFF	TGCGCCACCCTCTCCACCGGGGAGCTGTTTTTT
NA	TRBV5-1	NA	TRBJ2-3	CASSLGWGGDTDTQYF	TGCGCCAGCAGCTTGGGTTGGGGCGGGGACACAGATACGCAGTATTTT
NA	TRBV7-9	TRBD1	TRBJ1-6	CASSLQGRNSPLHF	TGTGCCAGCAGCCTACAGGGGCGGAATTCACCCCTCCACTTT
NA	TRBV2	NA	TRBJ1-4	CASSWARGNEKLFF	TGTGCCAGCAGCTGGGCCCGGGGGAACGAAAAACTGTTTTTT
NA	TRBV5-1	TRBD1	TRBJ2-5	CASSFGQGQETQYF	TGCGCCAGCAGCTTCGGACAGGGACAAGAGACCCAGTACTTC
NA	TRBV5-4	NA	TRBJ1-6	CASSRGDYNSPLHF	TGTGCCAGCAGCAGAGGAGATTATAATTCACCCCTCCACTTT
NA	TRBV28	TRBD1	TRBJ2-7	CASRDDRAEQYF	TGTGCCAGCAGGGATGACAGGGCTGAGCAGTACTTC
NA	TRBV18	TRBD1	TRBJ2-7	CASSPYGQGAHEQYF	TGTGCCAGCTCACCCTACGGACAGGGAGCCCACGAGCAGTACTTC
NA	TRBV7-9	NA	TRBJ1-1	CASSPDTGIRNTEAFF	TGTGCCAGCAGCCCAGATACCGGGATCCGGAACACTGAAGCTTTCTTT
NA	TRBV7-2	NA	TRBJ1-2	CASSLVVGGMGGYTF	TGTGCCAGCAGCTTAGTTGTAGGGGGAATGGGTGGCTACACCTTC
NA	TRBV10-3	TRBD2	TRBJ2-2	CAISESGLAGVVTGELFF	TGTGCCATCAGTGAGTCGGGGCTAGCGGGAGTTGTCACCGGGGAGCTGTTTTTT
NA	TRBV6-6	NA	TRBJ1-1	CASRGAEGRAFF	TGTGCCAGCCGGGGGGCGGAGGGGAGGGCTTTCTTT
NA	TRBV7-3	NA	TRBJ2-3	CASSLFGESTDTQYF	TGTGCCAGCAGCTTGTTCGGGGAATCCACAGATACGCAGTATTTT
NA	TRBV3-1/TRBV3-2	NA	TRBJ2-3	CASSRPTDTQYF	TGTGCCAGCAGCCGTCCTACAGATACGCAGTATTTT
NA	TRBV30	NA	TRBJ1-4	CAWTGIGEKLFF	TGTGCCTGGACGGGAATAGGAGAAAAACTGTTTTTT
NA	TRBV6-4	NA	TRBJ2-1	CASRARYRRKYNEQFF	TGTGCCAGCAGGGCTAGATACAGGAGAAAATACAATGAGCAGTTCTTC
NA	TRBV27	TRBD1	TRBJ2-5	CASSLMTGKQETQYF	TGTGCCAGCAGCCTTATGACAGGGAAACAAGAGACCCAGTACTTC
NA	TRBV5-8	NA	TRBJ2-2	CASRTGGQTNTGELFF	TGTGCCAGCAGGACCGGGGGGCAGACCAACACCGGGGAGCTGTTTTTT
NA	TRBV3-1/TRBV3-2	NA	TRBJ2-2	CASSQDATGSGELFF	TGTGCCAGCAGCCAAGACGCCACGGGATCCGGGGAGCTGTTTTTT
once	TRBV6-1	NA	TRBJ1-2	CASSENGVGYGYTF	TGTGCCAGCAGTGAAAACGGGGTGGGCTATGGCTACACCTTC
NA	TRBV5-1	TRBD1	TRBJ1-6	CASSLRQGTSPLHF	TGCGCCAGCAGCCTTAGACAGGGGACCTCACCCCTCCACTTT
NA	TRBV19	TRBD1	TRBJ1-2	CASRTQGTYGYTF	TGTGCCAGTAGAACACAGGGGACCTATGGCTACACCTTC
NA	TRBV5-4	NA	TRBJ1-4	CASSLDLGGSEKLFF	TGTGCCAGCAGCTTGGATCTGGGGGGGAGTGAAAAACTGTTTTTT
NA	TRBV3-1/TRBV3-2	NA	TRBJ2-7	CASSHWGPTYEQYF	TGTGCCAGCAGCCACTGGGGGCCTACCTACGAGCAGTACTTC
NA	TRBV7-9	NA	TRBJ2-6	CASSPYEPRANVLTF	TGTGCCAGCAGTCCTTACGAGCCCAGGGCCAACGTCCTGACTTTC
NA	TRBV19	NA	TRBJ1-1	CASSQGRNTEAFF	TGTGCCAGTAGTCAGGGTAGGAACACTGAAGCTTTCTTT
NA	TRBV5-1	TRBD1	TRBJ2-1	CASRIQGANEQFF	TGCGCCAGCAGAATCCAGGGGGCAAATGAGCAGTTCTTC
NA	TRBV6-6	TRBD2	TRBJ2-7	CASSSQPGLGSDEQYF	TGTGCCAGCAGTTCCCAACCGGGACTAGGGTCTGACGAGCAGTACTTC
NA	TRBV30	TRBD2	TRBJ2-7	CAWSFFSGGSNEQYF	TGTGCCTGGAGTTTTTTTTCGGGAGGGTCCAACGAGCAGTACTTC
NA	TRBV6-1	TRBD1	TRBJ1-2	CASSEEDRAGYTF	TGTGCCAGCAGTGAAGAGGACAGGGCTGGCTACACCTTC
NA	TRBV16	NA	TRBJ2-7	CASSQIGTGIYEQYF	TGTGCCAGCAGCCAAATTGGGACTGGGATCTACGAGCAGTACTTC
NA	TRBV7-2	TRBD1	TRBJ1-5	CASAATGAQPQHF	TGTGCCAGCGCCGCGACAGGGGCTCAGCCCCAGCATTTT
NA	TRBV6-2/TRBV6-3	TRBD1	TRBJ1-5	CASSSAGGPYQPQHF	TGTGCCAGCAGTTCGGCAGGGGGTCCATATCAGCCCCAGCATTTT
NA	TRBV24-1	TRBD1	TRBJ2-7	CATSLTGHEQYF	TGTGCCACCAGCCTGACAGGGCACGAGCAGTACTTC
NA	TRBV6-1	TRBD2	TRBJ2-7	CASSETGLAGPYEQYF	TGTGCCAGCAGCGAAACAGGACTAGCGGGTCCCTACGAGCAGTACTTC
few	TRBV28	NA	TRBJ2-1	CASSHSSYNEQFF	TGTGCCAGCAGTCACAGCTCCTACAATGAGCAGTTCTTC
NA	TRBV9	NA	TRBJ2-7	CASSVSGGSPYEQYF	TGTGCCAGCAGCGTAAGTGGAGGGTCTCCCTACGAGCAGTACTTC
NA	TRBV2	TRBD1	TRBJ1-6	CASSGQLNSPLHF	TGTGCCAGCTCGGGACAGTTAAATTCACCCCTCCACTTT
once	TRBV7-2	NA	TRBJ2-2	CASSIDRRNTGELFF	TGTGCCAGCAGCATAGACAGACGGAACACCGGGGAGCTGTTTTTT
once	TRBV28	NA	TRBJ2-2	CAIPASSGSPGELFF	TGTGCCATCCCGGCCTCGTCAGGGTCCCCCGGGGAGCTGTTTTTT
NA	TRBV10-3	TRBD1	TRBJ1-5	CAISKTGNENQPQHF	TGTGCCATCAGTAAGACAGGGAATGAGAATCAGCCCCAGCATTTT
NA	TRBV7-2	NA	TRBJ1-5	CASSLEGFRNQPQHF	TGTGCCAGCAGCTTAGAGGGGTTTCGCAATCAGCCCCAGCATTTT
NA	TRBV5-1	TRBD2	TRBJ2-1	CASSLGTSGNEQFF	TGCGCCAGCAGCTTGGGGACTAGCGGCAATGAGCAGTTCTTC
NA	TRBV28	NA	TRBJ2-7	CASSFPGINYEQYF	TGTGCCAGCAGTTTTCCCGGGATAAACTACGAGCAGTACTTC
NA	TRBV3-1/TRBV3-2	NA	TRBJ1-2	CASSPPGSGGYTF	TGTGCCAGCAGCCCCCCAGGGTCCGGTGGCTACACCTTC
NA	TRBV24-1	TRBD1	TRBJ2-7	CATSDPGQGFHEQYF	TGTGCCACCAGTGATCCCGGACAGGGATTCCACGAGCAGTACTTC